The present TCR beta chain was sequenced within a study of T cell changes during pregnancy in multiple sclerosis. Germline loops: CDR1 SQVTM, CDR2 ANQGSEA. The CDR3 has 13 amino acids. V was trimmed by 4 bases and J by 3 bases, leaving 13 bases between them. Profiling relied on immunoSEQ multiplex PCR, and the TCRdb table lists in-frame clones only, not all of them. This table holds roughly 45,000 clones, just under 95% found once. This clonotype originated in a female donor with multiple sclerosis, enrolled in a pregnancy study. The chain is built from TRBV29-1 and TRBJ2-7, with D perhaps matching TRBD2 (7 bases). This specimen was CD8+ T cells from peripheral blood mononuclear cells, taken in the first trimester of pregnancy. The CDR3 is CSVGGGFGYEQYF. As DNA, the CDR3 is TGCAGCGTTGGGGGGGGCTTCGGCTACGAGCAGTACTTC.